This TCR beta chain was sequenced in a study of blood T cell repertoires in COVID-19. Across the study: Samples representing acute and convalescent COVID-19 were sourced from the United States, Italy and Spain. Sample material is recorded as cDNA or gDNA derived from T cells, B-cell-depleted T cells, or PBMCs.

This CDR3 region has 15 residues. Trimming took 5 bases from V and 4 from J; bases not matched to a gene: 9. Germline CDR1 SGHTA, CDR2 FQGNSA. Repertoires were generated with immunoSEQ multiplex PCR, while TCRdb's copy carries only in-frame clones and drops some. The profile shows about 87,000 clones, around 86% of them singletons. Source material: peripheral blood. This sequence joins TRBV7-2 and TRBJ1-1, with 8 bases matching TRBD1. This TCR was sampled from a man aged 40-55 years with acute or convalescent COVID-19. Here the CDR3 reads CASSTRQGTSTEAFF. CDR3 nucleotides: TGTGCCAGCAGCACTAGACAGGGGACAAGCACTGAAGCTTTCTTT.